The 32 T cell receptor beta chains reported below all come from one sample, sequenced in a study of T cells in Graves' hyperthyroidism and ophthalmopathy. Amplified TCR beta CDR3 regions derived from RNA transcripts. The TCR CDR3 first-round RT-PCR relied on the HTBI primer set. From the multiplex PCR reads, TCRdb called clonotypes with MiXCR, one entry per CDR3 protein. The repertoire consists of approximately 300,000 distinct CDR3 sequences, with approximately 19% occurring once and the leading ten covering 35% to 45%. Sequencing input: blood. These TCRs come from a man aged 50 or older with Graves' ophthalmopathy.

This clonotype was recorded many times. The V gene is TRBV18, the J gene TRBJ2-7; TRBD2 agrees at 12 bases. Germline assignment: CDR1 KGHSH and CDR2 LQKENI. The CDR3 is made up of 16 amino acids. V lost 5 bases and J lost 1; bases outside the gene matches: 6. CDR3 nucleotides: TGTGCCAGCTCATTACGGACTAGCGGGACTTCCTACGAGCAGTACTTC. Protein: CASSLRTSGTSYEQYF.

This rearrangement joins TRBV20-1 to TRBJ1-1, with TRBD1 as a possible D gene (6 bases). The length of the CDR3 is 14 residues. Germline lookup yields CDR1 DFQATT and CDR2 SNEGSKA (reference sequence). V gave up 0 bases and J gave up 3 bases, with 11 bases separating them. CDR3 region: CSARDRGRHTEAFF. The CDR3 DNA reads as TGCAGTGCTAGAGACAGGGGTAGGCACACTGAAGCTTTCTTT.

The V gene is TRBV18, the J gene TRBJ1-5; 10 bases align to TRBD1. This CDR3 has 15 amino acids. The J segment lost 10 bases and the V segment lost 2 bases, leaving 8 bases of the junction unmatched. Germline values: CDR1 KGHSH, CDR2 LQKENI. The CDR3 loop reads CASSPGDRGPPPQHF. The CDR3 DNA reads TGTGCCAGCTCACCAGGAGACAGGGGGCCTCCTCCCCAGCATTTT.

The genes are TRBV2 and TRBJ2-2; D uncertain. CDR1 is SNHLY and CDR2 is FYNNEI in the germline V gene. The CDR3 has 14 residues. Trimming stripped 6 bases from V and 4 bases from J, with 12 bases between. CDR3 in DNA: TGTGCCAGCAGGGAACCAGAGGTCACCGGGGAGCTGTTTTTT. It yields the protein CASREPEVTGELFF.

Many counts were recorded for this clonotype. V gene TRBV7-2 combines with J gene TRBJ1-2; D is possibly TRBD1 (6 bases). Trimming pared 2 bases from V and 8 bases from J, leaving 15 bases between. Germline V gene data show CDR1 as SGHTA and CDR2 as FQGNSA. The CDR3 totals 14 residues. CDR3 protein: CASSLQRQGRGYTF. CDR3 coding DNA: TGTGCCAGCAGCTTACAGAGGCAGGGGCGAGGCTACACCTTC.

This chain joins TRBV10-3 and TRBJ2-3; D not certain. The CDR3 loop spans 13 amino acids. Looked up from germline, CDR1 is ENHRY and CDR2 is SYGVKD. Deletions cut 6 bases from V and 0 bases from J, with 7 bases between. The CDR3 sequence is CAIRDGSTDTQYF. CDR3 in DNA: TGTGCCATCAGGGACGGGAGCACAGATACGCAGTATTTT.

This clonotype was detected ten times or more. The chain has TRBV20-1 and TRBJ2-5, with D possibly matching TRBD1 (5 bases). CDR3 length equals 13 residues. Germline CDR1 and CDR2: DFQATT and SNEGSKA (reference sequence). V was clipped by 0 bases and J by 6 bases, with 11 bases between them. The CDR3 DNA reads TGCAGTGCTAGAGATTGGGGCGCGCAGACCCAGTACTTC. Translating it yields CSARDWGAQTQYF.

This clonotype was picked up many times. The chain has TRBV27 and TRBJ1-2, with 9 bases that match TRBD1. CDR1 is MNHEY, CDR2 SMNVEV, per germline (reference sequence). J gave up 4 bases and V 2 bases, and 14 bases lay outside the gene matches. This CDR3 comprises 18 residues. CDR3 sequence: CASSLIPPWTGASYGYTF. In DNA, the CDR3 is TGTGCCAGCAGTTTAATTCCACCCTGGACAGGGGCCTCCTATGGCTACACCTTC.

CDR3 bases: TGCGCCAGCAGCTGGGACAGGGCATCTGGAAACACCATATATTTT. It codes for CASSWDRASGNTIYF. The chain carries TRBV5-1 and TRBJ1-3; TRBD1 aligns across 9 bases. In germline, CDR1 is SGHRS, CDR2 YFSETQ. Germline trimming cut 3 bases from V and 1 base from J; bases unmatched to any gene: 2. The CDR3 spans 15 residues.

This clonotype was seen more than once but under ten times. The rearrangement links TRBV7-6 to TRBJ2-5, with D maybe TRBD1 (5 bases). The length of the CDR3 is 14 residues. CDR1 and CDR2 from the germline V gene are SGHVS and FNYEAQ. The ends were cut back, 6 bases at V and 2 bases at J, with 13 bases in the middle. CDR3 loop: CASSPSGAQETQYF. CDR3 bases: TGTGCCAGCAGTCCCTCTGGGGCTCAAGAGACCCAGTACTTC.

This clonotype came up many times. The V and J genes are TRBV7-2 and TRBJ2-2; 10 bases line up with TRBD2. V lost 4 bases to trimming and J lost 4 bases; unmatched junction nucleotides: 3. Per the germline V gene, CDR1 is SGHTA and CDR2 is FQGNSA. The CDR3 consists of 15 residues. In nucleotides, the CDR3 is TGTGCCAGCAGCTCACGGACTAGCGGCACCGGGGAGCTGTTTTTT. Translating it yields CASSSRTSGTGELFF.

This clonotype was observed many times. The V gene is TRBV12-3 or TRBV12-4, the J gene TRBJ2-7, with D possibly matching TRBD1 (6 bases). The V end was cut by 6 bases, the J end by 1 base, with 10 bases between. The CDR3 runs to 13 residues. This CDR3 reads CASRKDRSYEQYF. CDR3 nucleotide sequence: TGTGCCAGCAGAAAGGACAGATCCTACGAGCAGTACTTC.

On this clonotype itself: This clone may be a read error of a much larger clone one base away. The chain is built from TRBV20-1 and TRBJ2-7; the match to TRBD2 covers 7 bases. The CDR3 has 14 amino acids. CDR1 and CDR2 (germline): DFQATT, SNEGSKA (reference sequence). The CDR3 bases are TGCAGTGCTAGAGAGGGGCCACGGGACTACGAGCGGTACTTC. Its translation is CSAREGPRDYERYF.

In regard to this clonotype: Given a much more abundant clone one base away, this may be a read error. The rearrangement uses TRBV5-1 and TRBJ2-1; possibly TRBD1 or TRBD2 for D (5 bases each). Germline lookup yields CDR1 SGHRS and CDR2 YFSETQ. Trimming cost V 4 bases and J 2 bases, with 13 bases left between them. CDR3 size: 15 residues. CDR3 bases: TGCGCCAGCAGCCTCCGGGACGAACCCTACAATGAGCAGTTCTTC. Protein: CASSLRDEPYNEQFF.

The chain joins TRBV5-6 to TRBJ2-2; 10 nucleotides match TRBD1. Per germline, CDR1 SGHDT and CDR2 YYEEEE. Trimming at V came to 4 bases and at J to 0 bases, leaving 3 bases not matched to a gene. CDR3 length: 16 residues. This CDR3 is CASSTDRGPNTGELFF. The CDR3 nucleotides read TGTGCCAGCAGCACAGACAGGGGGCCGAACACCGGGGAGCTGTTTTTT.

This clonotype was seen many times. V is TRBV6-1 and J is TRBJ1-1; D is possibly TRBD1 (5 bases). The CDR3 extends over 22 amino acids. From germline, CDR1 is MNHNS and CDR2 SASEGT. V lost 6 bases and J lost 2, with 37 bases in between. This CDR3 reads CASRQPSPLLGATHLRNTEAFF. The CDR3 region has the DNA TGTGCCAGCAGGCAACCATCCCCTCTCCTCGGGGCTACGCATCTGAGAAACACTGAAGCTTTCTTT.

This chain connects TRBV15 to TRBJ1-4; D call uncertain. From germline, CDR1 is LNHNV and CDR2 YYDKDF (reference sequence). This CDR3 has 14 residues. V lost 0 bases and J lost 7, with 9 bases in between. The chain's CDR3 is CATSRDGRGEKLFF. In DNA, the CDR3 is TGTGCCACCAGCAGAGATGGCCGTGGTGAAAAACTGTTTTTT. Full variable domain (remainder filled in from reference TRBV15 and TRBJ1-4): DAMVIQNPRYQVTQFGKPVTLSCSQTLNHNVMYWYQQKSSQAPKLLFHYYDKDFNNEADTPDNFQSRRPNTSFCFLDIRSPGLGDTAMYLCATSRDGRGEKLFFGSGTQLSVL.

This clonotype occurred a few times. The gene calls are TRBV7-2 and TRBJ2-7, with D possibly being TRBD1 or TRBD2 (6 bases each). Deletions cut 3 bases from V and 3 bases from J, with 9 bases between. Germline CDR1 is SGHTA and CDR2 is FQGNSA. The CDR3 has 13 amino acids. The CDR3, as DNA: TGTGCCAGCAGCTTTGGGGGGCTCTACGAGCAGTACTTC. Amino acids: CASSFGGLYEQYF.

Concerning this clonotype: The missing conserved phenylalanine or tryptophan at the end of this CDR3 makes a read error likely. The J gene is TRBJ2-7, the V gene TRBV5-1, with 8 bases fitting TRBD1. Germline CDR1 SGHRS, CDR2 YFSETQ. The CDR3 spans 15 residues. Germline trimming cut 0 bases from V and 2 bases from J; bases unmatched to any gene: 4. Here the CDR3 reads CASSLGTGRTYEQYL. CDR3 sequence (DNA): TGCGCCAGCAGCTTGGGGACAGGGCGGACCTACGAGCAGTACCTC.

This clonotype was detected a few times. The gene calls are TRBV3-1 and TRBJ2-2, with D possibly TRBD2 on 5 matching bases. In germline, CDR1 is LGHDT, CDR2 YNNKEL (reference sequence). Trimming took 1 base from V and 7 from J, leaving 13 bases between them. This CDR3 region has 15 residues. The CDR3 protein is CASSQGEYGVGELFF. CDR3 DNA sequence: TGTGCCAGCAGCCAAGGGGAGTACGGGGTCGGGGAGCTGTTTTTT.

About this clonotype: This could be a read error, since a much larger clone is one nucleotide away. The gene calls are TRBV11-2 and TRBJ2-2; D not certain. Germline lookup yields CDR1 SGHAT and CDR2 FQNNGV. V was clipped by 7 bases and J by 7 bases, with 13 bases between them. This CDR3 contains 13 residues. The CDR3: CASNSRHLGELFF. CDR3 DNA: TGTGCCAGCAACTCACGACACCTCGGGGAGCTGTTTTTT.

The sample holds many counts of this clonotype. The chain recombines TRBV6-1 with TRBJ1-2, with a tentative D call TRBD1 (5 bases). The germline CDR1 and CDR2 sequences are MNHNS and SASEGT. V lost 1 base to trimming and J lost 9 bases, with 24 bases between them. There are 17 residues in the CDR3. The CDR3 is CASSEGYGAGNLRSYTF. In nucleotides, the CDR3 is TGTGCCAGCAGTGAAGGATACGGGGCAGGGAACCTCCGGAGCTACACCTTC.

The V call is TRBV4-1, the J call TRBJ1-2; no firm D call. The CDR3 covers 13 residues. Germline CDR1 MGHRA, CDR2 YSYEKL. Trimming left V 3 bases short and J 4 bases short, with 9 bases between. CDR3 loop: CASSHPRIYGYTF. The CDR3 DNA reads TGCGCCAGCAGCCACCCCAGGATCTATGGCTACACCTTC.

This sequence joins TRBV11-1 and TRBJ2-7; D possibly corresponds to TRBD2 (6 bases). The V gene lost 2 bases and the J gene lost 0 bases, with 8 bases spanning the gap. This CDR3 is built from 14 residues. Germline CDR1 SGHAT, CDR2 FQDESV (reference sequence). The CDR3 sequence is CASSLPAGSYEQYF. The CDR3 bases are TGTGCCAGCAGCTTACCAGCGGGCTCCTACGAGCAGTACTTC.

The table lists this clonotype with many counts. The CDR3 DNA follows: TGTGCCAGCTCAGCCTTCGAAGGTAGCAATCAGCCCCAGCATTTT. It translates to CASSAFEGSNQPQHF. The J gene is TRBJ1-5, the V gene TRBV18; D uncertain. Trimming stripped 5 bases from V and 0 bases from J, with 11 bases between. Germline assignment: CDR1 KGHSH and CDR2 LQKENI. This CDR3 comprises 15 residues.

This clonotype was counted between two and nine times. The chain employs TRBV20-1 and TRBJ2-7; D may match TRBD1 or TRBD2 (5 bases each). Trimming removed 5 bases from V and 2 bases from J, with 13 bases in between. The CDR3 spans 13 residues. Germline V gene data show CDR1 as DFQATT and CDR2 as SNEGSKA (reference sequence). The chain's CDR3 is CSAPGTVPYEQYF. CDR3 coding DNA: TGCAGTGCTCCCGGGACCGTACCCTACGAGCAGTACTTC.

This clonotype appeared a few times. This chain connects TRBV6-1 to TRBJ2-3, with TRBD1 matching 9 bases. Germline V gene lookup returns CDR1 MNHNS and CDR2 SASEGT. The CDR3 totals 15 residues. The V and J ends lost 6 bases and 4 bases, in that order; junction bases with no gene match: 8. The CDR3 here is CASSTTGGPADTQYF. The CDR3 coding sequence is TGTGCCAGCAGCACTACAGGGGGCCCAGCAGATACGCAGTATTTT.

J is TRBJ2-6 and V is TRBV14; 9 bases map to TRBD1. From germline, CDR1 is SGHDN and CDR2 FVKESK. After removal of 5 bases from V and 0 bases from J, the junction contained 8 bases not matched to a gene. There are 18 residues in the CDR3. The DNA of the CDR3 is TGTGCCAGCAGCTACGGACAGGGGTTAAGCTCTGGGGCCAACGTCCTGACTTTC. Its protein product is CASSYGQGLSSGANVLTF.

The gene calls are TRBV4-2 and TRBJ1-6; no clear D gene. The CDR3 is 14 amino acids. Trimming left V 4 bases short and J 8 bases short, with 12 bases between. Germline V gives CDR1 LGHNA, CDR2 YNFKEQ. CDR3 sequence (DNA): TGTGCCAGCAGCCTTGCCAGGAATGATTCACCCCTCCACTTT. The encoded protein is CASSLARNDSPLHF.

This clonotype was counted many times. The genes are TRBV3-1 and TRBJ2-1, with 9 bases lining up with TRBD2. Germline V lookup: CDR1 LGHDT, CDR2 YNNKEL (reference sequence). J lost 5 bases, V lost 4 bases, and 9 bases had no gene match. This CDR3 is 16 amino acids long. The CDR3 region is CASSRPGLAVNNEQFF. The CDR3 nucleotides read TGTGCCAGCAGCCGACCGGGACTAGCTGTAAACAATGAGCAGTTCTTC.

This clonotype was seen many times. The V and J genes are TRBV28 and TRBJ1-5; possible D gene TRBD1, 6 bases. The CDR3 consists of 12 residues. The germline CDR1 and CDR2 sequences are MDHEN and SYDVKM. V lost 7 bases to trimming and J lost 10 bases, with 14 bases between them. DNA for the CDR3: TGTGCCAGCACCAACAGGGTGACTCCCCAGCATTTT. Translation gives CASTNRVTPQHF. Supplemented by reference TRBV28 and TRBJ1-5, the full variable domain reads DVKVTQSSRYLVKRTGEKVFLECVQDMDHENMFWYRQDPGLGLRLIYFSYDVKMKEKGDIPEGYSVSREKKERFSLILESASTNQTSMYLCASTNRVTPQHFGDGTRLSIL.

This clonotype was picked up many times. The V call is TRBV20-1, the J call TRBJ2-7, with 10 bases lining up with TRBD2. This CDR3 spans 12 amino acids. Germline CDR1 is DFQATT and CDR2 is SNEGSKA (reference sequence). After removal of 8 bases from V and 5 bases from J, the junction contained 6 bases not matched to a gene. Here the CDR3 DNA reads TGCAGTACTCCGGGACTAGCGAACGAGCAGTACTTC. Translating gives CSTPGLANEQYF.